Sequencing of this T cell receptor (beta chain) was carried out in a study of cytomegalovirus exposure and HLA in healthy donors. The CDR3 has 15 amino acids. Amplification used 60 Vbeta primers and 13 Jbeta primers. Profiling relied on immunoSEQ multiplex PCR, and the TCRdb table lists in-frame clones only, not all of them. Of around 120,000 clones listed, 65% to 80% are singletons. The chain uses TRBV21-1 and TRBJ2-7; the DNA was not used to check the table's D call, TRBD2. TRBV21-1 is a recognized pseudogene. Sequencing input: PBMCs. The TCR sequence derives from a human donor in good health. CDR3 protein: CASRIGGLHSYEQYF. The DNA for the CDR3 is TGTGCCAGCAGAATCGGGGGTCTACACTCCTACGAGCAGTACTTC.